A selection of T cell receptor beta chains follows, all from one sample in a study of T cell changes during pregnancy in multiple sclerosis. Repertoires were generated with immunoSEQ multiplex PCR, while TCRdb's copy carries only in-frame clones and drops some. There are over 45,000 clones in the sample; over 75% occur only once, and around 1.2% lies in the top ten. The starting material was CD4+ T cells from peripheral blood mononuclear cells, obtained in the second trimester of pregnancy. Receptors originate from a female donor with multiple sclerosis, enrolled in a pregnancy study. The CDR3 runs from the conserved cysteine through the conserved F or W. Clone sizes are given selectively: once, few, many, or a class where the clone is expanded.

clone_size v_call cdr3_aa
few TRBV6-5 CASSNRGFSGNEQYF
. TRBV6-5 CASSYITGKNEQFF
. TRBV2 CASSEGWGVSYEQYF
. TRBV6-5 CASRTNREAFF
. TRBV28 CASMTGGATYNEQFF
. TRBV28 CASSLPTGGAAGELFF
. TRBV10-3 CALGGPGLADTGELFF
. TRBV4-3 CASSQGAGTNNEQFF
. TRBV11-3 CASSLGVFGQGHDEQFF
. TRBV6-5 CASSYSSGGNTDTQYF
. TRBV18 CASSLSPKSTGELFF
. TRBV7-2 CASSLAPSNEQFF
. TRBV5-5 CASSLGASGSIDTQYF
. TRBV25-1 CASSDPGQGAWTDTQYF
. TRBV10-3 CAIRDPEQGGYEAFF